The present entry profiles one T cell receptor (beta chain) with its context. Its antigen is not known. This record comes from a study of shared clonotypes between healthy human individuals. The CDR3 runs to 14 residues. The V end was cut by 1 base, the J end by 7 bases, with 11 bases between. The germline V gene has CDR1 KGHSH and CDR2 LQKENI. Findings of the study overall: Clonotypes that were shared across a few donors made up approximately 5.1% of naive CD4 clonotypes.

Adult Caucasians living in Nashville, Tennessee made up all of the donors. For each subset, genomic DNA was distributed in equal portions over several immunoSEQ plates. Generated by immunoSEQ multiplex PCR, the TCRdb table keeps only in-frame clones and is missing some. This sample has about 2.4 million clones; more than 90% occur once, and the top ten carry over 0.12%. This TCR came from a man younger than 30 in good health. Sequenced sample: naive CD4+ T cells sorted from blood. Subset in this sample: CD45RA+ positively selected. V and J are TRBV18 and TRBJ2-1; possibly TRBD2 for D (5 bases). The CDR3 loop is CASSPLDYLNEQFF. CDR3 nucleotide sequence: TGTGCCAGCTCACCACTCGACTACCTTAATGAGCAGTTCTTC.